The 11 T cell receptor beta chains below were found in one sample sequenced in a study of T cell repertoires in cytomegalovirus infection. TCRdb re-called the reads through MiXCR, storing one row per CDR3 protein. Seen here are 60,000 to 85,000 distinct CDR3 sequences, around 21% observed once, and the top ten hold roughly 79%. No antigen has been identified for these receptors. The sample was PBMCs, sequenced either directly or after in vitro stimulation (not recorded which). The receptors were gathered from a human donor in good health (CMV status not recorded). Some clones in this sample may be carry-over from other donors' samples.

The rearrangement joins TRBV20-1 to TRBJ1-2; 7 bases agree with TRBD1. This CDR3 comprises 13 residues. Trimming cost V 5 bases and J 3 bases; bases outside gene matches: 6. Germline CDR1 and CDR2: DFQATT and SNEGSKA (reference sequence). CDR3 region: CSAVTGDDYGYTF. The CDR3 DNA reads as TGCAGTGCTGTAACAGGGGACGACTATGGCTACACCTTC.

The chain joins TRBV6-2 or TRBV6-3 to TRBJ2-3; no reliable D call. Germline-derived CDR1 and CDR2 are MNHEY and SVGEGT. Trimming removed 5 bases from V and 2 bases from J, with 17 bases in between. The length of the CDR3 is 16 residues. The DNA for the CDR3 is TGTGCCAGCAGTCCCCCGATTAAACCCGCCACAGATACGCAGTATTTT. This codes for CASSPPIKPATDTQYF.

The table lists this clonotype with a few counts. J is TRBJ1-2 and V is TRBV23-1; D gene unclear. TRBV23-1 is recorded as an ORF, its role being uncertain. CDR3 length: 16 residues. V lost 1 base to trimming and J lost 2 bases, with 14 bases between them. CDR3 DNA: TGCGCCAGCAGTCAATTCTCGGTGAACTCCAACTATGGCTACACCTTC. Residues: CASSQFSVNSNYGYTF.

The chain has TRBV19 and TRBJ2-1; TRBD2 matches 12 bases. Germline-derived CDR1 and CDR2 are LNHDA and SQIVND (reference sequence). Trimming removed 7 bases from V and 1 base from J; junction bases left unmatched: 5. The CDR3 has 16 residues. The CDR3 reads CASTRGTSGSYNEQFF. The CDR3 DNA reads TGTGCCAGTACCCGGGGGACTAGCGGGTCCTACAATGAGCAGTTCTTC. Looking up the rest from reference TRBV19 and TRBJ2-1 gives the full variable domain: DGGITQSPKYLFRKEGQNVTLSCEQNLNHDAMYWYRQDPGQGLRLIYYSQIVNDFQKGDIAEGYSVSREKKESFPLTVTSAQKNPTAFYLCASTRGTSGSYNEQFFGPGTRLTVL.

This clonotype was recorded many times. The chain employs TRBV28 and TRBJ1-3; no reliable D call. Germline loops: CDR1 MDHEN, CDR2 SYDVKM. Trimming removed 3 bases from V and 8 bases from J, with 5 bases in between. CDR3 length: 11 residues. CDR3 bases: TGTGCCAGCAGTTTCGGTCACACCATATATTTT. This codes for CASSFGHTIYF.

V usage is TRBV6-1 and J usage is TRBJ2-1, with 7 bases that match TRBD2. J was trimmed by 0 bases and V by 6 bases; bases with no gene match: 5. The germline V gene has CDR1 MNHNS and CDR2 SASEGT. This CDR3 contains 15 residues. For the CDR3, the DNA is TGTGCCAGCAGAAGCGCGGGAGCCTCCTACAATGAGCAGTTCTTC. This sequence encodes CASRSAGASYNEQFF.

This rearrangement joins TRBV19 to TRBJ1-2; 9 positions match TRBD1. Per germline, CDR1 LNHDA and CDR2 SQIVND (reference sequence). Unmatched junction bases numbered 4, after V lost 4 bases and J lost 4 bases. The CDR3 loop spans 14 amino acids. As DNA, the CDR3 is TGTGCCAGTAGTACCGGGACAGGGATCTATGGCTACACCTTC. Amino acid sequence: CASSTGTGIYGYTF.

This clonotype was seen a handful of times. The V and J genes are TRBV29-1 and TRBJ2-7; D unresolved. The V end was cut by 4 bases, the J end by 1 base, with 14 bases between. The germline V gene has CDR1 SQVTM and CDR2 ANQGSEA. The CDR3 has 14 residues. The CDR3 DNA follows: TGCAGCGTTGTGAAAGGACCCCTATCCTACGAGCAGTACTTC. This gives the protein CSVVKGPLSYEQYF.

In its sample, this clonotype was seen many times. The rearrangement joins TRBV28 to TRBJ2-7; D is perhaps TRBD2 (5 bases). CDR1 and CDR2 from the germline V gene are MDHEN and SYDVKM. This CDR3 is built from 14 residues. The V and J ends lost 7 bases and 3 bases respectively, with 16 bases between them. The CDR3 loop is CASTLAGVNYEQYF. CDR3 sequence (DNA): TGTGCCAGCACCCTAGCCGGCGTGAACTACGAGCAGTACTTC.

The table lists this clonotype with many counts. The rearrangement joins TRBV6-6 to TRBJ2-4, with unresolved D. The CDR3 spans 15 residues. Germline V CDR1 and CDR2: MNHNY, SVGAGI (reference sequence). The V and J ends lost 5 bases and 0 bases respectively, with 11 bases between them. DNA for the CDR3: TGTGCCAGCAGTCCCTCCGGTGGAGCCAAAAACATTCAGTACTTC. Amino acid sequence: CASSPSGGAKNIQYF.

This clonotype was found a few times. This chain uses TRBV29-1 with TRBJ2-1; D unclear. With 3 bases removed from V and 3 bases from J, the gap between germline ends came to 12 bases. Germline V lookup: CDR1 SQVTM, CDR2 ANQGSEA. The CDR3 is made up of 14 amino acids. Here the CDR3 DNA reads TGCAGCGTTGACGGGTCAGGTATCTACAATGAGCAGTTCTTC. Encoded protein: CSVDGSGIYNEQFF.